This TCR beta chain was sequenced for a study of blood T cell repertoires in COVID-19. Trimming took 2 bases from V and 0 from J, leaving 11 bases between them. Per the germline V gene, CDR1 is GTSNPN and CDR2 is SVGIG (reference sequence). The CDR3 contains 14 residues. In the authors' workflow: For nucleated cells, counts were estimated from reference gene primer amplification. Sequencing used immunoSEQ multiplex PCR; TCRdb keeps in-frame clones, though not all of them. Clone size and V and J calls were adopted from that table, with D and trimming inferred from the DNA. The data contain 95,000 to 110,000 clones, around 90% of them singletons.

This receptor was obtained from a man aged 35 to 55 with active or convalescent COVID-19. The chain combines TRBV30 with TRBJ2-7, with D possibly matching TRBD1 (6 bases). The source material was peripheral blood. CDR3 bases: TGTGCCTGGAGTCGCATCAGGGGCTCCTACGAGCAGTACTTC. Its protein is CAWSRIRGSYEQYF.